Listed below are T cell receptor beta chains from one sample, sequenced in a study of Ad26.COV2.S vaccination and SARS-CoV-2 variants. Assay: immunoSEQ multiplex PCR; the TCRdb copy retains only in-frame clones and omits some. This table holds approximately 460,000 clones, 89% found once. The sample here was peripheral blood, taken in a trial of Ad26.COV2.S vaccine versus placebo. These receptors originate from a person between 18 and 60 years old who received the Ad26.COV2.S COVID-19 vaccine or a placebo. Each CDR3 is given without its conserved first and last residue. The order of the fields is clone size, V gene, J gene, CDR3 protein. Part of the rows lack a size; the others show once, few, many or a class for expanded clones.

>NA|TRBV5-1|TRBJ2-3
ASSLVVGGGTDTQY
>NA|TRBV24-1|TRBJ2-2
ATGGRGTTGELF
>NA|TRBV19|TRBJ1-5
ASSGDGYSNQPQH
>NA|TRBV10-3|TRBJ1-4
ASHGSGHLNEKLF
>NA|TRBV5-1|TRBJ2-1
ASSLEGASYNEQF
>once|TRBV3-1/TRBV3-2|TRBJ1-2
ASSQRTGTYGYT
>NA|TRBV14|TRBJ2-7
ASSLGVGYEQY
>NA|TRBV2|TRBJ1-5
ASSEMGQLNQPQH
>NA|TRBV7-9|TRBJ1-2
ASSPAGTGGWNGYT
>once|TRBV7-6|TRBJ2-1
ASSFGTSGGRDEQF
>NA|TRBV19|TRBJ2-1
ASCRDPAPYNEQF
>NA|TRBV14|TRBJ2-5
ASSQRGETQY
>NA|TRBV4-2|TRBJ2-7
ASSFQQGDHEQY
>NA|TRBV7-8|TRBJ2-7
ASRGGDSYEQY
>NA|TRBV27|TRBJ2-7
ASSLGQGFSYEQY
>NA|TRBV29-1|TRBJ2-3
SVARLAGGRDMSTDTQY
>NA|TRBV12-3/TRBV12-4|TRBJ1-1
AIAPTGGTEAF
>NA|TRBV29-1|TRBJ1-2
SLYSGPNYGYT
>NA|TRBV19|TRBJ2-1
ASSQRRGSYSYNEQF
>few|TRBV4-2|TRBJ1-1
ASSQVGVNTEAF
>NA|TRBV2|TRBJ1-2
ASSRTGTGDGYT
>NA|TRBV15|TRBJ2-3
ATSRGLSGGTDTQY
>NA|TRBV28|TRBJ1-4
ASSLFVWASRPTNEKLF
>NA|TRBV5-4|TRBJ1-4
ASSRPGQGKLF
>NA|TRBV11-2|TRBJ2-5
ASSQSRQSRETQY
>NA|TRBV11-1|TRBJ2-2
ASSLYLTGELF
>once|TRBV4-3|TRBJ1-5
ASSPRAGTGNQPQH
>NA|TRBV25-1|TRBJ2-2
ASSVSPRGELF
>NA|TRBV3-1/TRBV3-2|TRBJ1-6
ASSHRGGNSPLH